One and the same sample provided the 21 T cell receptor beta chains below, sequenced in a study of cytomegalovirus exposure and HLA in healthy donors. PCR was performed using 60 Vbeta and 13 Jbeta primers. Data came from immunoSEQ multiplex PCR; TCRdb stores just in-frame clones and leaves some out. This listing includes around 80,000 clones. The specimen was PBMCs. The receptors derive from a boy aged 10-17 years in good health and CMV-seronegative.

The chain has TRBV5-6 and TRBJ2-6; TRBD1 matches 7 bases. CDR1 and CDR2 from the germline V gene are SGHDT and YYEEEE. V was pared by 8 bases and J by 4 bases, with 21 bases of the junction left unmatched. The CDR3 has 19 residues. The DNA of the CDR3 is TGTGCCAGTATATACGGGGACAGTGCTATACTGAACGGGGCCAACGTCCTGACTTTC. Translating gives CASIYGDSAILNGANVLTF.

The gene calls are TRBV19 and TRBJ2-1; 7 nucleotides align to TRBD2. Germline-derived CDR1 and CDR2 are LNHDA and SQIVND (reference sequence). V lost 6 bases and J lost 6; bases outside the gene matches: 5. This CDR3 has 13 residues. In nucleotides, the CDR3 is TGTGCCAGTAGCCGGGGCGGGGGCAATGAGCAGTTCTTC. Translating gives CASSRGGGNEQFF.

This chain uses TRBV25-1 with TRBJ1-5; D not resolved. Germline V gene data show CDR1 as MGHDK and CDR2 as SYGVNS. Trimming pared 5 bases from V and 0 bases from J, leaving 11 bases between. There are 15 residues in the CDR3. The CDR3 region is CASSKDGNSNQPQHF. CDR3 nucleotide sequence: TGTGCCAGCAGTAAGGACGGGAATAGCAATCAGCCCCAGCATTTT.

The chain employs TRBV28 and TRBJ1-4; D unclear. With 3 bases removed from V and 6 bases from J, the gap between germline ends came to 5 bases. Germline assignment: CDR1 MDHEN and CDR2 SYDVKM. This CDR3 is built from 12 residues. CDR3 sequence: CASSFNYEKLFF. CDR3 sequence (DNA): TGTGCCAGCAGTTTTAATTATGAAAAACTGTTTTTT.

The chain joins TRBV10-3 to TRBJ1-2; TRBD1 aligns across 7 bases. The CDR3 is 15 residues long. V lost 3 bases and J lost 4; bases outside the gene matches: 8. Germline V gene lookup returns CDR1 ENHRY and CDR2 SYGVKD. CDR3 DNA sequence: TGTGCCATCAGTGAAGACCCGGGGGACAGCTATGGCTACACCTTC. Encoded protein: CAISEDPGDSYGYTF.

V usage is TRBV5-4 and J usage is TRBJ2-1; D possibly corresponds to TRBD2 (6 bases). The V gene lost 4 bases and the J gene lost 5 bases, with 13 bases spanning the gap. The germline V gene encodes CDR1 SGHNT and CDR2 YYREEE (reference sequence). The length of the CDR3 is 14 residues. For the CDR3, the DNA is TGTGCCAGCAGCCCCCCCCCGGGGGACAATGAGCAGTTCTTC. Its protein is CASSPPPGDNEQFF. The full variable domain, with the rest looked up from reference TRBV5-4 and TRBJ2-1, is ETGVTQSPTHLIKTRGQQVTLRCSSQSGHNTVSWYQQALGQGPQFIFQYYREEENGRGNFPPRFSGLQFPNYSSELNVNALELDDSALYLCASSPPPGDNEQFFGPGTRLTVL.

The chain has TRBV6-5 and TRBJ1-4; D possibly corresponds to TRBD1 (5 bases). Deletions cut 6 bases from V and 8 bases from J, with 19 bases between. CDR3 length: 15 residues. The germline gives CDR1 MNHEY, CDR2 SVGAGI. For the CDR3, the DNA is TGTGCCAGCAGCTTCTTGGGCAGGGAGGAAGAAAAACTGTTTTTT. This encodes CASSFLGREEEKLFF.

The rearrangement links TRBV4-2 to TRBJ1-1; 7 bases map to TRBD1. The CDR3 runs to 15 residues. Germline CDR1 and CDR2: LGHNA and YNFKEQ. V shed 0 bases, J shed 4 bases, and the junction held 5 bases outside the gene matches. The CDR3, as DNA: TGTGCCAGCAGCCAAGAAAGGGGGCGAAGCACTGAAGCTTTCTTT. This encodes CASSQERGRSTEAFF.

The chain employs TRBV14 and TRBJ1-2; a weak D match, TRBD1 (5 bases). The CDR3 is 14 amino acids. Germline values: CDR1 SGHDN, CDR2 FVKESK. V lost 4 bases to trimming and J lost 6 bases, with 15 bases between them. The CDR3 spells CASSPRGGDHGYTF. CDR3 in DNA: TGTGCCAGCAGCCCCCGGGGGGGGGACCATGGCTACACCTTC.

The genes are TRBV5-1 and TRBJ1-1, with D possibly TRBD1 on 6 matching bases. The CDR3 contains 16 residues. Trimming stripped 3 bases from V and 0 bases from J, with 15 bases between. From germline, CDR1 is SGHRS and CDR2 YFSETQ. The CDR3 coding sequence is TGCGCCAGCAGCTCCCCGGGGGGCAGATTGAACACTGAAGCTTTCTTT. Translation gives CASSSPGGRLNTEAFF.

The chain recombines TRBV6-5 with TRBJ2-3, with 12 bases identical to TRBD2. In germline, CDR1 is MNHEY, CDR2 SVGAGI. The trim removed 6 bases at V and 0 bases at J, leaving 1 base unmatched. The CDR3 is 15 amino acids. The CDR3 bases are TGTGCCAGCAGCCTAGCGGGAGGGAGCACAGATACGCAGTATTTT. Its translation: CASSLAGGSTDTQYF.

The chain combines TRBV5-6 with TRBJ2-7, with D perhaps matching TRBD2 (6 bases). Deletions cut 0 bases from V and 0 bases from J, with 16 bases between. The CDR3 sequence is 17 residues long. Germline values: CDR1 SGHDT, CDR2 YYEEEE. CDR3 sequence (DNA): TGTGCCAGCAGCTTGGCCATCGGGCGGGGTAGCTCCTACGAGCAGTACTTC. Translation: CASSLAIGRGSSYEQYF.

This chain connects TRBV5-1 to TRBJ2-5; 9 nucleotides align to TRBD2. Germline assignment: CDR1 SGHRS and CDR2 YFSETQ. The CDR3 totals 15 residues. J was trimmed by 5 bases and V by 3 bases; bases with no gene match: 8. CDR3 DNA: TGCGCCAGCAGCTCTACGCGGGGGGGCCGCGAGACCCAGTACTTC. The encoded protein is CASSSTRGGRETQYF.

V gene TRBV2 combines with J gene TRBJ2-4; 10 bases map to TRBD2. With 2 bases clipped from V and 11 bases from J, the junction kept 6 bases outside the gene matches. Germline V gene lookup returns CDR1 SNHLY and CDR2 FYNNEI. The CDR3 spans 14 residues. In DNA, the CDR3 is TGTGCCAGCAGTGAACATCCTAGCGGGAGACTTCAGTACTTC. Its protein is CASSEHPSGRLQYF.

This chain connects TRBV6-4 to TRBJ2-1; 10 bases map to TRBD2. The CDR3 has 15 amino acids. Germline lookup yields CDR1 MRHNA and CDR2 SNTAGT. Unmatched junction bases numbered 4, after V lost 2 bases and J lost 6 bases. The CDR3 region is CASSDLAGASNEQFF. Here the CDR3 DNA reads TGTGCCAGCAGTGACCTAGCGGGAGCTTCCAATGAGCAGTTCTTC.

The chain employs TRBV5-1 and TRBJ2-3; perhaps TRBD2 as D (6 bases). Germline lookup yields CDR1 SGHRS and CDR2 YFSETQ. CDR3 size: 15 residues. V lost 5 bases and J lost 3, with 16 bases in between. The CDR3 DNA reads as TGCGCCAGCAGGCGAGGAGGGGAGGTGACAGATACGCAGTATTTT. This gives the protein CASRRGGEVTDTQYF.

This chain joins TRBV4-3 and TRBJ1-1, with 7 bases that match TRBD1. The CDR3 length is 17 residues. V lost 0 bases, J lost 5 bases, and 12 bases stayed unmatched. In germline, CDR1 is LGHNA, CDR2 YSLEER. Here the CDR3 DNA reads TGCGCCAGCAGCCAAGAACTACAGGGGATGGGTGTAACTGAAGCTTTCTTT. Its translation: CASSQELQGMGVTEAFF.

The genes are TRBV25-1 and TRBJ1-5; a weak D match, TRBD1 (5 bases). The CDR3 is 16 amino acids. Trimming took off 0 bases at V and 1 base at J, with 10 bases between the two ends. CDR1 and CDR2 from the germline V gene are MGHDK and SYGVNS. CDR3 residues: CASSEYGEGSNQPQHF. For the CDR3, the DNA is TGTGCCAGCAGTGAATATGGGGAGGGGAGCAATCAGCCCCAGCATTTT.

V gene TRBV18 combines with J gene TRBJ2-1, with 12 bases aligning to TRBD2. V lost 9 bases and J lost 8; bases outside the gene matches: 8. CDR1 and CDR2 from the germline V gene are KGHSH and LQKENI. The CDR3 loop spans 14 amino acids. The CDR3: CASRGLAGIDEQFF. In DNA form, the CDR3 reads TGTGCCAGTCGTGGACTAGCGGGAATCGATGAGCAGTTCTTC.

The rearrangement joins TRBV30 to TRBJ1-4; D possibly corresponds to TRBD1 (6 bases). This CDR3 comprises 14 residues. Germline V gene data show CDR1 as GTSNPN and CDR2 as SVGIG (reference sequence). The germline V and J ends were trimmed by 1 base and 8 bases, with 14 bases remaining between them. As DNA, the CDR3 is TGTGCCTGGAGTGGGGGGGGCGCGGGGGAAAAACTGTTTTTT. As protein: CAWSGGGAGEKLFF.

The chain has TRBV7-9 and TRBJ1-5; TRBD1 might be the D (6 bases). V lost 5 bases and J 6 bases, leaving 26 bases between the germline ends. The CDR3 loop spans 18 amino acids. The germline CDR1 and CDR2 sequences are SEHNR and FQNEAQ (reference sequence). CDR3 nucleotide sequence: TGTGCCAGCAGCACCCACAACACAGGGAATCGGGACCGTCAGCCCCAGCATTTT. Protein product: CASSTHNTGNRDRQPQHF.